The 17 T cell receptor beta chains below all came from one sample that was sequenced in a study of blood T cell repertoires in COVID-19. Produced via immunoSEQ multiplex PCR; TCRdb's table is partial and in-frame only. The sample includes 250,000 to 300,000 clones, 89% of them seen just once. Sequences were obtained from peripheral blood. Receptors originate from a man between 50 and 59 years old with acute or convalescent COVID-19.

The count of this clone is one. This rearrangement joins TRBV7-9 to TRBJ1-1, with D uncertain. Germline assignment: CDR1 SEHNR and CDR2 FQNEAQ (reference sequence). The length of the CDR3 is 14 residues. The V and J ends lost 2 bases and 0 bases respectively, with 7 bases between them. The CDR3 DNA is TGTGCCAGCAGCTTATTCGCGGTGAACACTGAAGCTTTCTTT. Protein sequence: CASSLFAVNTEAFF.

The CDR3 bases are TGTGCCAGCAGTTGGACAGGGGGCTATGGCTACACCTTC. It encodes CASSWTGGYGYTF. V and J are TRBV6-5 and TRBJ1-2; 10 nucleotides line up with TRBD1. This CDR3 is built from 13 residues. V was clipped by 4 bases and J by 4 bases; unmatched bases: 0. Looked up from germline, CDR1 is MNHEY and CDR2 is SVGAGI.

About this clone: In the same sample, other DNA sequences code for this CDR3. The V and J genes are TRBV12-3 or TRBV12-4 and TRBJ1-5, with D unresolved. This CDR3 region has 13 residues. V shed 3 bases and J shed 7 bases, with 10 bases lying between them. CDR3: CASSLRGGQPQHF. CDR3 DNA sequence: TGTGCCAGCAGTTTGCGGGGAGGACAGCCCCAGCATTTT.

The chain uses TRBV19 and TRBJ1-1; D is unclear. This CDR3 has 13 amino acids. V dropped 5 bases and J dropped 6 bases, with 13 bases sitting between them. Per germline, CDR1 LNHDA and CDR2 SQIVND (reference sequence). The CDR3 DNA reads TGTGCCAGTAGTCCCATGGGCGTCGCTGAAGCTTTCTTT. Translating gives CASSPMGVAEAFF.

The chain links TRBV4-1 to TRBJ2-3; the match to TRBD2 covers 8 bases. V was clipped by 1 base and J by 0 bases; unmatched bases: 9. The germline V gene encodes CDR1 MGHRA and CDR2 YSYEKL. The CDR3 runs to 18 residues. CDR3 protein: CASSQGRSGGPSTDTQYF. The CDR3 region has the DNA TGCGCCAGCAGCCAAGGGAGGAGCGGGGGCCCTAGCACAGATACGCAGTATTTT.

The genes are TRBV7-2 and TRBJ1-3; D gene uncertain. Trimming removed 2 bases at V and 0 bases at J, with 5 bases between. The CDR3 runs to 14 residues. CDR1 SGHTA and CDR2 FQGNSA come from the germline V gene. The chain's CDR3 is CASSLSSSGNTIYF. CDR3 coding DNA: TGTGCCAGCAGCTTAAGTAGCTCTGGAAACACCATATATTTT.

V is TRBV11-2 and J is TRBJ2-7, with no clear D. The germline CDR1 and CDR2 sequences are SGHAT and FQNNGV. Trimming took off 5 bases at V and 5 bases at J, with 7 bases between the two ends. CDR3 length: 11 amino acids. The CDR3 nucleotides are TGTGCCAGCAGCGTTGGAGACGAGCAGTACTTC. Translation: CASSVGDEQYF.

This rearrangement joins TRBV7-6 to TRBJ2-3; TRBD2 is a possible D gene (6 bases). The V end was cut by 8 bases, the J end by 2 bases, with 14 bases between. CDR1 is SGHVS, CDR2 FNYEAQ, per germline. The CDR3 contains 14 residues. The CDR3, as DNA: TGTGCCAGCTCCCCCCGGGGGACCACAGATACGCAGTATTTT. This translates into CASSPRGTTDTQYF.

The CDR3 is CAWSVPGAGRETQYF. Here the CDR3 DNA reads TGTGCCTGGAGTGTACCCGGAGCGGGGAGGGAGACCCAGTACTTC. The rearrangement joins TRBV30 to TRBJ2-5, with 7 bases identical to TRBD2. The CDR3 runs 15 residues. CDR1 is GTSNPN, CDR2 SVGIG, per germline (reference sequence). J lost 5 bases, V lost 0 bases, and 9 bases had no gene match.

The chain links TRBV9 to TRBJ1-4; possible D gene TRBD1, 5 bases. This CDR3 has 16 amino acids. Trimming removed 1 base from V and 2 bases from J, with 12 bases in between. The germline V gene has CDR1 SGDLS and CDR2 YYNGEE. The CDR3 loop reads CASSVTPQGTNEKLFF. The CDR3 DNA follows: TGTGCCAGCAGCGTAACCCCCCAGGGTACTAATGAAAAACTGTTTTTT.

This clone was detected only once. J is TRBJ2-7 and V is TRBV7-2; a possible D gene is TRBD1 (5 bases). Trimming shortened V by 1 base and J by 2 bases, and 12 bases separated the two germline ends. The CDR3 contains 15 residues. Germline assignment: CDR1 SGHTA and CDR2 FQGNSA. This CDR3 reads CASSLGSGSTYEQYF. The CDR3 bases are TGTGCCAGCAGCTTAGGGTCAGGGTCTACCTACGAGCAGTACTTC.

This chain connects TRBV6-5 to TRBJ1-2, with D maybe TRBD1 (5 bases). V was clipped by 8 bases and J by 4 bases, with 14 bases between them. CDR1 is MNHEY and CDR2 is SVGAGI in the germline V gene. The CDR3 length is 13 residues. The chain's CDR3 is CASVPRGFYGYTF. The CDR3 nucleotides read TGTGCCAGCGTCCCTAGGGGTTTCTATGGCTACACCTTC.

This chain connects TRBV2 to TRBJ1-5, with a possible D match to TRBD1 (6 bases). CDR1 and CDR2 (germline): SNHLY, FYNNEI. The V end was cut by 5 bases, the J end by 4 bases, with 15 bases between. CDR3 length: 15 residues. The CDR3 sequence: CASSTGGGANQPQHF. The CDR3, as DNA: TGTGCCAGCAGTACAGGAGGGGGGGCGAATCAGCCCCAGCATTTT.

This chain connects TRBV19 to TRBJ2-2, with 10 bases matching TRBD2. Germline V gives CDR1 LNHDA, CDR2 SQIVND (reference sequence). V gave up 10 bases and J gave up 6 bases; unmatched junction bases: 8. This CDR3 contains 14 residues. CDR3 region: CATLSGLAAGELFF. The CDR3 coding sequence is TGTGCCACCCTCTCCGGACTAGCGGCCGGGGAGCTGTTTTTT.

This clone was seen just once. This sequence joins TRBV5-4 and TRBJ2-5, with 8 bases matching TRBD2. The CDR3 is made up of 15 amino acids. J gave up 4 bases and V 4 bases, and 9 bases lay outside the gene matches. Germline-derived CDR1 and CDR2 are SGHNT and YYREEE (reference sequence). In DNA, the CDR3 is TGTGCCAGCAGCCCGGACGGGGGGGCGGGAGAGACCCAGTACTTC. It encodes CASSPDGGAGETQYF.

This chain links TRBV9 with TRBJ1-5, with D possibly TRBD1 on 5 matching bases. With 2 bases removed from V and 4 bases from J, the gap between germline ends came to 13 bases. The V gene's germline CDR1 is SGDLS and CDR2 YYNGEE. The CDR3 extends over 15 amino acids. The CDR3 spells CASSVSAGRNQPQHF. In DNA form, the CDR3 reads TGTGCCAGCAGCGTTTCGGCAGGGAGGAATCAGCCCCAGCATTTT.

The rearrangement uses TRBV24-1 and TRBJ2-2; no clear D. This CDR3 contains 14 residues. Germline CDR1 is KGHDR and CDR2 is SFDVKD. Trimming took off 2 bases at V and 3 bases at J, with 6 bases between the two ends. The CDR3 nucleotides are TGTGCCACCAGTGATTCCCCTTACACCGGGGAGCTGTTTTTT. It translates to CATSDSPYTGELFF.